The 18 T cell receptor beta chains listed next were all sequenced from one sample in a study of metastatic and nonmetastatic thyroid tumors. TCRdb ran MiXCR on the PCR reads. The table includes roughly 8,400 clones, over 25% detected once. Before thyroid surgery, none of the patients had received any treatment. What was sequenced was tumor tissue. These receptor sequences come from a female donor with papillary thyroid cancer or a benign thyroid nodule (not recorded which). Some clones in this sample may be carry-over from other donors' samples.

The chain uses TRBV10-1 and TRBJ2-3; D possibly matches TRBD1 or TRBD2 (5 bases each). The CDR3 length is 13 residues. Germline CDR1 WNHNN, CDR2 SYGVQD (reference sequence). The ends were cut back, 3 bases at V and 7 bases at J, with 11 bases in the middle. The CDR3 DNA reads as TGCGCCAGCAGTGAAACGGGGCTCAATACGCAGTATTTT. Translated, it gives CASSETGLNTQYF.

In its sample, this clone ranks as medium-sized. The J gene is TRBJ2-7, the V gene TRBV27; TRBD1 or TRBD2 may be the D gene (6 bases each). V was pared by 2 bases and J by 0 bases, with 11 bases between. The CDR3 length is 15 residues. From germline, CDR1 is MNHEY and CDR2 SMNVEV (reference sequence). The CDR3 sequence: CASSLGGPHSYEQYF. In DNA form, the CDR3 reads TGTGCCAGCAGTTTAGGGGGGCCCCACTCCTACGAGCAGTACTTC.

In its sample, this clone was seen a few times. The V and J genes are TRBV24-1 and TRBJ2-6; TRBD1 agrees at 7 bases. Unmatched junction bases numbered 3, after V lost 3 bases and J lost 2 bases. Germline CDR1 and CDR2: KGHDR and SFDVKD. The CDR3 covers 16 residues. In DNA, the CDR3 is TGTGCCACCAGTGATGATGGACAGGCTGGGGCCAACGTCCTGACTTTC. This sequence encodes CATSDDGQAGANVLTF.

V gene TRBV29-1 combines with J gene TRBJ2-7; D not certain. The germline V gene encodes CDR1 SQVTM and CDR2 ANQGSEA. Trimming cost V 6 bases and J 4 bases, with 7 bases left between them. The CDR3 extends over 10 amino acids. The CDR3 sequence: CSVGEYEQYF. In DNA, the CDR3 is TGCAGCGTGGGTGAATACGAGCAGTACTTC.

This clone has a handful of counts. The genes are TRBV6-1 and TRBJ2-7; D could derive from TRBD1 or TRBD2 (5 bases each). Germline assignment: CDR1 MNHNS and CDR2 SASEGT. V lost 4 bases to trimming and J lost 7 bases, with 14 bases between them. CDR3 length equals 13 residues. The CDR3 DNA reads as TGTGCCAGCAGTGCTCGTCGGGACGGGGAGCAGTACTTC. Amino acid sequence: CASSARRDGEQYF.

This clone was recorded many times. A much more abundant neighbour one base away suggests this may be a read error. The chain recombines TRBV7-9 with TRBJ1-1; D gene unclear. The CDR3 has 13 amino acids. Germline values: CDR1 SEHNR, CDR2 FQNEAQ (reference sequence). V shed 1 base and J shed 8 bases, with 11 bases lying between them. Here the CDR3 reads CASSLGGHSEAFF. In DNA, the CDR3 is TGTGCCAGCAGCTTAGGAGGCCACAGCGAAGCTTTCTTT.

This clone came up a few times. The V gene is TRBV27, the J gene TRBJ2-3; the D gene is possibly TRBD1 (6 bases). V was pared by 5 bases and J by 5 bases, with 17 bases between. The CDR3 has 15 amino acids. Germline V gene data show CDR1 as MNHEY and CDR2 as SMNVEV (reference sequence). CDR3 residues: CASSKDRPDLDTQYF. The CDR3 region has the DNA TGTGCCAGCAGTAAAGACAGGCCTGACTTAGATACGCAGTATTTT.

This clone was seen only a few times. V and J are TRBV6-2 or TRBV6-3 and TRBJ1-1; tentatively, D is TRBD1 (5 bases). The germline V gene encodes CDR1 MNHEY and CDR2 SVGEGT. The CDR3 length is 14 residues. Deletions cut 5 bases from V and 4 bases from J, with 14 bases between. The CDR3 nucleotides are TGTGCCAGCAGTGCGGGCAGGGAGGTCACTGAAGCTTTCTTT. Translation gives CASSAGREVTEAFF.

This chain connects TRBV19 to TRBJ2-3; 10 bases line up with TRBD1. V trimming: 3 bases; J trimming: 5 bases; junction bases outside the gene matches: 8. There are 16 residues in the CDR3. Germline CDR1 LNHDA, CDR2 SQIVND (reference sequence). The CDR3 region is CASSISGTGVRDTQYF. CDR3 sequence (DNA): TGTGCCAGTAGTATTTCCGGGACAGGGGTACGAGATACGCAGTATTTT.

The rearrangement joins TRBV28 to TRBJ2-7; D perhaps matches TRBD1 (5 bases). CDR1 MDHEN and CDR2 SYDVKM come from the germline V gene. With 7 bases removed from V and 0 bases from J, the gap between germline ends came to 16 bases. This CDR3 has 15 amino acids. In DNA, the CDR3 is TGTGCCAGCACCGACCCAGGGTTAAGCTCCTACGAGCAGTACTTC. Its translation: CASTDPGLSSYEQYF.

The chain recombines TRBV3-1 with TRBJ1-6; D gene uncertain. V dropped 1 base and J dropped 9 bases, with 10 bases sitting between them. This CDR3 is 14 amino acids long. Germline lookup yields CDR1 LGHDT and CDR2 YNNKEL (reference sequence). CDR3 in amino acids: CASSQVNRGSPLHF. The CDR3 DNA is TGTGCCAGCAGCCAAGTTAATAGAGGTTCACCCCTCCACTTT. Based on the CDR3 plus reference TRBV3-1 and TRBJ1-6, the full variable domain is DTAVSQTPKYLVTQMGNDKSIKCEQNLGHDTMYWYKQDSKKFLKIMFSYNNKELIINETVPNRFSPKSPDKAHLNLHINSLELGDSAVYFCASSQVNRGSPLHFGNGTRLTVT.

This clone was counted only a few times. This sequence joins TRBV6-1 and TRBJ1-3, with D hard to call. The CDR3 consists of 13 residues. Germline V gene sequence: CDR1 MNHNS, CDR2 SASEGT. Trimming left V 6 bases short and J 3 bases short, with 9 bases between. The CDR3 region is CASRPTIGNTIYF. Here the CDR3 DNA reads TGTGCCAGCAGGCCCACAATTGGAAACACCATATATTTT.

The CDR3 protein is CASIEGDGNTIYF. The CDR3 nucleotides read TGCGCCAGCATCGAGGGGGATGGAAACACCATATATTTT. The chain combines TRBV5-1 with TRBJ1-3; TRBD1 might be the D (6 bases). Trimming shortened V by 6 bases and J by 3 bases, and 10 bases separated the two germline ends. Germline V lookup: CDR1 SGHRS, CDR2 YFSETQ. The CDR3 covers 13 residues.

V usage is TRBV7-2 and J usage is TRBJ2-1, with TRBD2 matching over 8 bases. There are 16 residues in the CDR3. The V gene end was trimmed by 5 bases and the J gene end by 0 bases; junction bases not matched to a gene: 6. CDR1 is SGHTA and CDR2 is FQGNSA in the germline V gene. In nucleotides, the CDR3 is TGTGCCAGCAGCCCAGCGGGGGTTAGCTCCTACAATGAGCAGTTCTTC. Its translation: CASSPAGVSSYNEQFF.

The V gene is TRBV5-1, the J gene TRBJ2-1, with 14 bases identical to TRBD2. The CDR3 covers 16 residues. Germline CDR1 SGHRS, CDR2 YFSETQ. Trimming took 3 bases from V and 8 from J; bases not matched to a gene: 7. The CDR3 nucleotides read TGCGCCAGCAGCTCTCTGACTAGCGGGGGGGCCGATGAGCAGTTCTTC. Translated, it gives CASSSLTSGGADEQFF.

The chain uses TRBV12-3 or TRBV12-4 and TRBJ1-2; D uncertain. There are 13 residues in the CDR3. Trimming took 1 base from V and 2 from J, leaving 5 bases between them. The CDR3 nucleotides read TGTGCCAGCAGTTTAGACGGCAACTATGGCTACACCTTC. It yields the protein CASSLDGNYGYTF.

The chain combines TRBV9 with TRBJ2-2; a possible D gene is TRBD2 (6 bases). From germline, CDR1 is SGDLS and CDR2 YYNGEE. The CDR3 sequence is 13 residues long. V lost 7 bases and J lost 4, with 11 bases in between. CDR3 sequence reads: CASSKGGTGELFF. The CDR3 DNA sequence: TGTGCCAGCTCAAAGGGAGGCACCGGGGAGCTGTTTTTT. The full variable domain, completed using reference TRBV9 and TRBJ2-2, is DSGVTQTPKHLITATGQRVTLRCSPRSGDLSVYWYQQSLDQGLQFLIQYYNGEERAKGNILERFSAQQFPDLHSELNLSSLELGDSALYFCASSKGGTGELFFGEGSRLTVL.

V gene TRBV3-1 combines with J gene TRBJ2-7; the match to TRBD2 covers 12 bases. Germline lookup yields CDR1 LGHDT and CDR2 YNNKEL (reference sequence). This CDR3 is built from 17 residues. The V segment lost 0 bases and the J segment 4 bases; nucleotides outside the gene matches: 7. The CDR3 DNA sequence: TGTGCCAGCAGCCAAGAAGGGTCTAGCGGGGGGGCGTACGAGCAGTACTTC. It specifies CASSQEGSSGGAYEQYF.